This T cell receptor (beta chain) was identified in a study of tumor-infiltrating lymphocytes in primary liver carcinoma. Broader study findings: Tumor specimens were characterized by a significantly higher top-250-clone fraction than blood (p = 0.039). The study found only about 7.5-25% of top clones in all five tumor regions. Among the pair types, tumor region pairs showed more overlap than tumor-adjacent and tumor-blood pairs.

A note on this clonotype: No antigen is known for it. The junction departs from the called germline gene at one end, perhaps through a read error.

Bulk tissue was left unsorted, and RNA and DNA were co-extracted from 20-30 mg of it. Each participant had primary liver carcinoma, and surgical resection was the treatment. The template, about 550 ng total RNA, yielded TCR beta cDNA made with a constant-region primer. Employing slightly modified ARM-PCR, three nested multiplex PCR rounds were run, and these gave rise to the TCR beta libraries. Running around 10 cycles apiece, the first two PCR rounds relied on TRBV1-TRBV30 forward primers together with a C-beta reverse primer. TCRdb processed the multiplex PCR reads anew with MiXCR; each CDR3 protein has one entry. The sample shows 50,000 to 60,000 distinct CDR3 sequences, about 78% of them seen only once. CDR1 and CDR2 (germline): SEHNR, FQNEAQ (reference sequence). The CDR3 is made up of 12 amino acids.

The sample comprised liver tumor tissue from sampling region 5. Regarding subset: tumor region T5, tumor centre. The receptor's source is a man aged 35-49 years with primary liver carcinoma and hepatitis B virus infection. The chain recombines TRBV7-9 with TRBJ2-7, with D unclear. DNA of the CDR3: TGTACCAGCAGCGCAGTTTCCTACGAGCAGTACTTC. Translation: CTSSAVSYEQYF.